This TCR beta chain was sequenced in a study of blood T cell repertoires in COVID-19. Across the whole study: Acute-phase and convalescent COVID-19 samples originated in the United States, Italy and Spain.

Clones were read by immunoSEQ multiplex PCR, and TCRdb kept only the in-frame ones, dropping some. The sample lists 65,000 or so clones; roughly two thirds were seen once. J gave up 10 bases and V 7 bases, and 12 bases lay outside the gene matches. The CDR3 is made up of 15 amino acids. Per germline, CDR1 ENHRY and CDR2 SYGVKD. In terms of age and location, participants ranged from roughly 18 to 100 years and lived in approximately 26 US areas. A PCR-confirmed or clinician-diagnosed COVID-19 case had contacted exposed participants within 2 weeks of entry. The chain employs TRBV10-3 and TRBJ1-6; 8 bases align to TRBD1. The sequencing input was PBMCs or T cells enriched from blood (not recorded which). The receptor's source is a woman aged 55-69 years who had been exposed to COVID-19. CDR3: CAITNGQGEESPLHF. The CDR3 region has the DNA TGTGCCATCACAAACGGACAGGGCGAGGAATCACCCCTCCACTTT.